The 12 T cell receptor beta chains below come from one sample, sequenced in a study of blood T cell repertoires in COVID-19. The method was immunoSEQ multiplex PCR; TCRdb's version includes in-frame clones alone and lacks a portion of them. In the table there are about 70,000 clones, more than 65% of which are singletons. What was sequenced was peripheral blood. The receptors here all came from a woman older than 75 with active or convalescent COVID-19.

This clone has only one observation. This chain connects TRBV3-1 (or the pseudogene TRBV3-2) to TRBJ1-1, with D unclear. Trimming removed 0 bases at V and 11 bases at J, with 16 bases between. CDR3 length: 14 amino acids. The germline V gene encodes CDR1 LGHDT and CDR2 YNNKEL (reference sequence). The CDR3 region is CASSQEPVGVRAFF. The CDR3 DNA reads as TGTGCCAGCAGCCAAGAACCCGTAGGCGTGAGGGCTTTCTTT.

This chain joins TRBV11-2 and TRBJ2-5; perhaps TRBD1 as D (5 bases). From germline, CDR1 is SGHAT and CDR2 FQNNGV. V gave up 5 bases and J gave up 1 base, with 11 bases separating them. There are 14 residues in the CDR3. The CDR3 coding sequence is TGTGCCAGCAGCCAGCAAGGGGTCCAAGAGACCCAGTACTTC. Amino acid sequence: CASSQQGVQETQYF.

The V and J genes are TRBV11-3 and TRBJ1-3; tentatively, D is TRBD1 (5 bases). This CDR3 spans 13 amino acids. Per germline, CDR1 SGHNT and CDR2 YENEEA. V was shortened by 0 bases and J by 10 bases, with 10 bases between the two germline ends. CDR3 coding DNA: TGTGCCAGCAGCTTAGACCAGGGAAGGACCATATATTTT. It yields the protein CASSLDQGRTIYF.

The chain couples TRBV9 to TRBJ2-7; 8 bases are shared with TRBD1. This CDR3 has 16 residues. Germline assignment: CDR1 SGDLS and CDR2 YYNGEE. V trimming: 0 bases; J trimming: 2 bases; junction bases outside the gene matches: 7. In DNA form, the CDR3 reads TGTGCCAGCAGCGTAGTCGACAGGGGTCCTCCCTACGAGCAGTACTTC. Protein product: CASSVVDRGPPYEQYF. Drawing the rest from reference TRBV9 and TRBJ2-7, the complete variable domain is DSGVTQTPKHLITATGQRVTLRCSPRSGDLSVYWYQQSLDQGLQFLIQYYNGEERAKGNILERFSAQQFPDLHSELNLSSLELGDSALYFCASSVVDRGPPYEQYFGPGTRLTVT.

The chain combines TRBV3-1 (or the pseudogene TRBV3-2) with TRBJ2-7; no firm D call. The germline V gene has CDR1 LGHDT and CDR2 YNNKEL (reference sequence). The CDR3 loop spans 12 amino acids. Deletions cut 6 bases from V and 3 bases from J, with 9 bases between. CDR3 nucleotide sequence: TGTGCCAGCAGTCGACTGAGCTACGAGCAGTACTTC. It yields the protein CASSRLSYEQYF.

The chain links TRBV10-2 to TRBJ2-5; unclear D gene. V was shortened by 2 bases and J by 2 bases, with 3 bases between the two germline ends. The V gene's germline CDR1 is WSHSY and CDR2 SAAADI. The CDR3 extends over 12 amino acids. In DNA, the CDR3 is TGCGCCAGCAGTGAGCCTCAAGAGACCCAGTACTTC. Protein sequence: CASSEPQETQYF.

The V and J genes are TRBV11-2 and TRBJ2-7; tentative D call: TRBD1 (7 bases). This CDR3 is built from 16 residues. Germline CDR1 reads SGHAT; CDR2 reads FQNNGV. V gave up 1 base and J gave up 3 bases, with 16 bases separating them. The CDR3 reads CASSLGWAGGIYEQYF. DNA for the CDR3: TGTGCCAGCAGCTTAGGATGGGCAGGGGGGATCTACGAGCAGTACTTC.

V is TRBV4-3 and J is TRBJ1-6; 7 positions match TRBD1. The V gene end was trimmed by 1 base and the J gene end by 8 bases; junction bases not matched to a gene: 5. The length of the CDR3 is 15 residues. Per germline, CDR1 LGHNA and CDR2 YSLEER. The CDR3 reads CASSQVHRGDSPLHF. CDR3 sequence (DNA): TGCGCCAGCAGCCAAGTGCACAGGGGTGATTCACCCCTCCACTTT.

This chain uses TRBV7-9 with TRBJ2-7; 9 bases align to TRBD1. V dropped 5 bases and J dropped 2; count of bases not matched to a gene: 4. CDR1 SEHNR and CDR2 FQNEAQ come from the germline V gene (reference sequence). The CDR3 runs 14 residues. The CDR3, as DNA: TGTGCCAGCAGCAACAGGGGGCGGACCTACGAGCAGTACTTC. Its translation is CASSNRGRTYEQYF.

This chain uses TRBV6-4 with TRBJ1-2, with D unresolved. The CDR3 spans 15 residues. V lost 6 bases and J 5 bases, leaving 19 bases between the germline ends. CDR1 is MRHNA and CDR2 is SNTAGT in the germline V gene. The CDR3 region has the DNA TGTGCCAGCAGCGCCGGGTCTCATAGCGGTTATGGCTACACCTTC. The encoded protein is CASSAGSHSGYGYTF.

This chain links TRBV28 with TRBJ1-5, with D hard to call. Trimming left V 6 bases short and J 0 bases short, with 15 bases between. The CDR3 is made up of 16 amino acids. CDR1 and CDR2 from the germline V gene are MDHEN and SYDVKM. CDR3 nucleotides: TGTGCCAGCAGGAACGAGATAACTTATAGCAATCAGCCCCAGCATTTT. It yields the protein CASRNEITYSNQPQHF.

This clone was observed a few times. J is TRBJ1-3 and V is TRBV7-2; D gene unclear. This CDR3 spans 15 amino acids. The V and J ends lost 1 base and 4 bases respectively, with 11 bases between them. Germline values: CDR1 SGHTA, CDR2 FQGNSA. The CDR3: CASSLGGTTGNTIYF. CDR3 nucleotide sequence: TGTGCCAGCAGCTTAGGAGGTACCACAGGAAACACCATATATTTT.